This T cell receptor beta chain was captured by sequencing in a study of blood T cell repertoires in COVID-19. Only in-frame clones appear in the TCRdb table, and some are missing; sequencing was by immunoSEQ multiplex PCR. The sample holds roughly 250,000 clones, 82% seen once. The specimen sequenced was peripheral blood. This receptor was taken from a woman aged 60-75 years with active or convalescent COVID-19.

The DNA for the CDR3 is TGTGCCAGCACCACACAGGGGGCTGTGGAGACCCAGTACTTC. Its protein product is CASTTQGAVETQYF. The V and J genes are TRBV6-5 and TRBJ2-5; TRBD1 aligns across 9 bases. This CDR3 region has 14 residues. Looked up from germline, CDR1 is MNHEY and CDR2 is SVGAGI. The J segment lost 5 bases and the V segment lost 7 bases, leaving 8 bases of the junction unmatched.